This T cell receptor beta chain was captured by sequencing in a study of blood T cell repertoires in COVID-19. The method was immunoSEQ multiplex PCR; TCRdb's version includes in-frame clones alone and lacks a portion of them. Of more than 80,000 clones listed, about 90% were seen once; the top ten hold about 1.5%. Only a few counts were recorded for this clone. The V and J ends lost 4 bases and 5 bases, in that order; junction bases with no gene match: 5. The CDR3 is 15 residues long. Looked up from germline, CDR1 is SEHNR and CDR2 is FQNEAQ (reference sequence). This receptor was identified in a human donor with active COVID-19. The donor label of this sample is uncertain. Sequencing was performed on peripheral blood. The V call is TRBV7-9, the J call TRBJ1-5; TRBD1 matches at 10 bases. The CDR3 nucleotides are TGTGCCAGCAGCTCCGGACAGGGGGTAGATCAGCCCCAGCATTTT. It yields the protein CASSSGQGVDQPQHF.